Shown below are 23 T cell receptor beta chains from a single sample sequenced in a study of blood T cell repertoires in COVID-19. The repertoire was sequenced with immunoSEQ multiplex PCR; TCRdb's copy has only in-frame clones and lacks some. This table has about 380,000 clones, around 87% appearing once. Sequencing was performed on PBMCs or T cells enriched from blood (not recorded which). All receptors come from a young man who had recovered from COVID-19.

The chain employs TRBV6-4 and TRBJ1-2, with 7 bases identical to TRBD1. Germline V gene data show CDR1 as MRHNA and CDR2 as SNTAGT. The V and J ends lost 6 bases and 7 bases, in that order; junction bases with no gene match: 5. This CDR3 contains 12 residues. The CDR3 DNA sequence: TGTGCCAGCAGGGGGGACAGCGCTGGCTACACCTTC. Residues: CASRGDSAGYTF.

The chain joins TRBV24-1 to TRBJ2-3; 9 bases line up with TRBD2. This CDR3 comprises 17 residues. Germline lookup yields CDR1 KGHDR and CDR2 SFDVKD. After removal of 2 bases from V and 5 bases from J, the junction contained 10 bases not matched to a gene. The CDR3: CATSDSGGGASRDTQYF. CDR3 nucleotide sequence: TGTGCCACCAGTGATTCTGGCGGGGGGGCCAGTAGAGATACGCAGTATTTT.

The chain employs TRBV6-5 and TRBJ1-5, with D maybe TRBD1 (6 bases). The CDR3 extends over 14 amino acids. V lost 5 bases and J 3 bases, leaving 11 bases between the germline ends. CDR1 MNHEY and CDR2 SVGAGI come from the germline V gene. The CDR3 protein is CASSIRGFNQPQHF. CDR3 sequence (DNA): TGTGCCAGCAGTATAAGGGGGTTCAATCAGCCCCAGCATTTT.

The V gene is TRBV7-3, the J gene TRBJ2-1; 10 nucleotides agree with TRBD1. There are 14 residues in the CDR3. Germline V gene lookup returns CDR1 SGHTA and CDR2 FQGTGA. V lost 4 bases to trimming and J lost 7 bases; unmatched junction nucleotides: 4. The CDR3 here is CASSSGDRGNEQFF. The CDR3 DNA follows: TGTGCCAGCAGCTCCGGGGACAGGGGAAATGAGCAGTTCTTC.

This clone showed up just once. The chain employs TRBV3-1 (or the pseudogene TRBV3-2) and TRBJ2-1, with D possibly being TRBD1 (6 bases). Between the trimmed V and J ends, which lost 4 bases and 9 bases, there was a span of 22 bases. Germline V gene data show CDR1 as LGHDT and CDR2 as YNNKEL (reference sequence). The CDR3 extends over 16 amino acids. CDR3 amino acids: CASSPRMRQEFTEQFF. The CDR3 bases are TGTGCCAGCAGCCCCAGGATGAGACAGGAATTTACTGAGCAGTTCTTC.

The J gene is TRBJ1-2, the V gene TRBV2; unclear D gene. The germline gives CDR1 SNHLY, CDR2 FYNNEI. V dropped 4 bases and J dropped 8 bases, with 8 bases sitting between them. This CDR3 comprises 11 residues. CDR3 residues: CASSAELGYTF. The CDR3 DNA follows: TGTGCCAGCAGTGCCGAGCTAGGCTACACCTTC.

The CDR3 spells CASRFRREPQHF. In nucleotides, the CDR3 is TGTGCCAGTAGATTCAGGAGGGAGCCCCAGCATTTT. The chain combines TRBV19 with TRBJ1-5, with D hard to call. V was pared by 6 bases and J by 8 bases, with 11 bases between. The CDR3 consists of 12 residues. CDR1 is LNHDA and CDR2 is SQIVND in the germline V gene (reference sequence).

This clone was detected only a few times. The genes are TRBV18 and TRBJ2-3, with 7 bases identical to TRBD1. J gave up 1 base and V 0 bases, and 4 bases lay outside the gene matches. The CDR3 has 16 residues. CDR1 is KGHSH, CDR2 LQKENI, per germline. CDR3 bases: TGTGCCAGCTCACCACCGAACAGGGGTCGCACAGATACGCAGTATTTT. Encoded protein: CASSPPNRGRTDTQYF.

This chain connects TRBV7-2 to TRBJ1-2; possible D gene TRBD1, 5 bases. Germline CDR1 SGHTA, CDR2 FQGNSA. CDR3 length: 16 amino acids. Trimming took 5 bases from V and 4 from J, leaving 20 bases between them. The CDR3 spells CASSKDSSRPTYGYTF. In DNA, the CDR3 is TGTGCCAGCAGCAAAGACAGTTCCAGGCCTACCTATGGCTACACCTTC.

A note on this clone: Other DNA sequences in the same sample also yield this CDR3. This chain links TRBV6-5 with TRBJ2-7, with TRBD1 matching 7 bases. Germline CDR1 reads MNHEY; CDR2 reads SVGAGI. This CDR3 is built from 13 residues. V shed 5 bases, J shed 3 bases, and the junction held 4 bases outside the gene matches. DNA for the CDR3: TGTGCCAGCAGTCCAGGGGGTGGCTACGAGCAGTACTTC. This encodes CASSPGGGYEQYF.

CDR3: CASSVDSPTGELFF. The DNA of the CDR3 is TGTGCCAGCAGCGTAGACAGTCCCACCGGGGAGCTGTTTTTT. This sequence joins TRBV7-8 and TRBJ2-2; a weak D match, TRBD1 (5 bases). The CDR3 extends over 14 amino acids. CDR1 and CDR2 (germline): SGHVS, FQNEAQ. V dropped 5 bases and J dropped 4 bases, with 11 bases sitting between them.

V usage is TRBV9 and J usage is TRBJ2-2; maybe TRBD2 (6 bases). From germline, CDR1 is SGDLS and CDR2 YYNGEE. Trimming cost V 6 bases and J 1 base, with 16 bases left between them. The CDR3 extends over 16 amino acids. The CDR3 DNA sequence: TGTGCCAGCAACCAGGGCGGGACCCGGAACACCGGGGAGCTGTTTTTT. Amino acid sequence: CASNQGGTRNTGELFF.

The chain recombines TRBV6-4 with TRBJ1-1, with D uncertain. The V gene's germline CDR1 is MRHNA and CDR2 SNTAGT. V lost 6 bases and J 3 bases, leaving 14 bases between the germline ends. The CDR3 runs 14 residues. CDR3 loop: CASRAAHSDTEAFF. In DNA form, the CDR3 reads TGTGCCAGCAGAGCCGCTCACAGTGACACTGAAGCTTTCTTT.

The table lists this clone with many counts. The CDR3 region has the DNA TGTGCCAGCCGGGGGGCTTTGGGGGCCACTGAAGCTTTCTTT. Protein: CASRGALGATEAFF. This chain uses TRBV5-4 with TRBJ1-1, with a weak D call TRBD1 (6 bases). V lost 7 bases and J lost 4, with 17 bases in between. The CDR3 consists of 14 residues. Germline CDR1 and CDR2: SGHNT and YYREEE (reference sequence).

This clone occurred a few times. The chain has TRBV5-1 and TRBJ1-1; D is perhaps TRBD1 (6 bases). From germline, CDR1 is SGHRS and CDR2 YFSETQ. The V gene lost 1 base and the J gene lost 1 base, with 8 bases spanning the gap. This CDR3 region has 14 residues. As DNA, the CDR3 is TGCGCCAGCAGCTTGCGGGGGGCGAACACTGAAGCTTTCTTT. Its translation: CASSLRGANTEAFF.

Concerning this clone itself: Within the sample, other DNA sequences also encode this same CDR3. The V and J genes are TRBV5-1 and TRBJ1-1; TRBD1 aligns across 8 bases. The J segment lost 0 bases and the V segment lost 0 bases, leaving 1 base of the junction unmatched. CDR3 length: 15 amino acids. From germline, CDR1 is SGHRS and CDR2 YFSETQ. CDR3 bases: TGCGCCAGCAGCTTGGGACAGGGGTTGAACACTGAAGCTTTCTTT. It codes for CASSLGQGLNTEAFF.

The CDR3: CASSFGHPKKTQYF. The CDR3 DNA sequence: TGTGCCAGCAGTTTTGGACATCCAAAGAAGACCCAGTACTTC. This chain connects TRBV27 to TRBJ2-5, with D maybe TRBD1 (5 bases). Per the germline V gene, CDR1 is MNHEY and CDR2 is SMNVEV (reference sequence). Deletions cut 3 bases from V and 6 bases from J, with 14 bases between. The CDR3 totals 14 residues.

Remarks on this clone: This sample also contains other DNA sequences that code for the same CDR3. This chain joins TRBV19 and TRBJ2-3, with 9 bases fitting TRBD1. There are 14 residues in the CDR3. The V gene's germline CDR1 is LNHDA and CDR2 SQIVND (reference sequence). After removal of 5 bases from V and 4 bases from J, the junction contained 4 bases not matched to a gene. CDR3 protein: CASSPGQGADTQYF. The CDR3 nucleotides read TGTGCCAGTAGTCCGGGACAGGGTGCAGATACGCAGTATTTT.

The V and J genes are TRBV28 and TRBJ1-1; D is possibly TRBD1 (6 bases). Germline CDR1 is MDHEN and CDR2 is SYDVKM. This CDR3 comprises 13 residues. Trimming shortened V by 9 bases and J by 4 bases, and 15 bases separated the two germline ends. The CDR3 protein is CASQEGVGTEAFF. CDR3 bases: TGTGCCAGTCAAGAGGGGGTCGGCACTGAAGCTTTCTTT.

This chain connects TRBV6-5 to TRBJ1-3, with 9 bases fitting TRBD1. This CDR3 has 15 residues. Per germline, CDR1 MNHEY and CDR2 SVGAGI. The V gene end was trimmed by 6 bases and the J gene end by 4 bases; junction bases not matched to a gene: 7. The CDR3 DNA reads TGTGCCAGCAGGCGGACAGGGGATGTCGGAAACACCATATATTTT. Its translation is CASRRTGDVGNTIYF.

This clone came up a few times. V usage is TRBV13 and J usage is TRBJ2-2; TRBD2 agrees at 11 bases. Germline CDR1 and CDR2: PRHDT and FYEKMQ (reference sequence). This CDR3 is built from 17 residues. J lost 4 bases, V lost 3 bases, and 7 bases had no gene match. The CDR3 region has the DNA TGTGCCAGCAGCTTTTCCCCGGGACTAGCGGTCACCGGGGAGCTGTTTTTT. Its translation is CASSFSPGLAVTGELFF.

This clone was counted a few times. The V call is TRBV28, the J call TRBJ1-1; D call uncertain. CDR3 length equals 13 residues. The ends were cut back, 6 bases at V and 5 bases at J, with 13 bases in the middle. Germline V gives CDR1 MDHEN, CDR2 SYDVKM. The CDR3 sequence is CASRLLRDTEAFF. The CDR3 region has the DNA TGTGCCAGCAGACTCCTAAGAGATACTGAAGCTTTCTTT.

The V and J genes are TRBV2 and TRBJ2-1; D is ambiguous. The length of the CDR3 is 14 residues. Germline CDR1 reads SNHLY; CDR2 reads FYNNEI. The ends were cut back, 6 bases at V and 4 bases at J, with 13 bases in the middle. The CDR3 bases are TGTGCCAGCAGATTGGTAGATTTATACAATGAGCAGTTCTTC. Translating it yields CASRLVDLYNEQFF.